This TCR beta chain was retrieved from a study of blood T cell repertoires in COVID-19. The overall study: From the United States, Italy and Spain came samples of acute and convalescent COVID-19.

This table comes from immunoSEQ multiplex PCR, and its TCRdb copy is limited to in-frame clones, with some not included. This sample has about 270,000 clones, with approximately 82% found just once. Per the germline V gene, CDR1 is MNHEY and CDR2 is SVGAGI. The CDR3 loop spans 13 amino acids. With 2 bases removed from V and 4 bases from J, the gap between germline ends came to 8 bases. The TCR was taken from a woman aged 18-29 years with acute or convalescent COVID-19. The genes are TRBV6-5 and TRBJ1-2, with D tentatively TRBD1 (5 bases). Sequenced sample: peripheral blood. The CDR3 DNA sequence: TGTGCCAGCAGTTACGGACACCCCTATGGCTACACCTTC. The encoded protein is CASSYGHPYGYTF.